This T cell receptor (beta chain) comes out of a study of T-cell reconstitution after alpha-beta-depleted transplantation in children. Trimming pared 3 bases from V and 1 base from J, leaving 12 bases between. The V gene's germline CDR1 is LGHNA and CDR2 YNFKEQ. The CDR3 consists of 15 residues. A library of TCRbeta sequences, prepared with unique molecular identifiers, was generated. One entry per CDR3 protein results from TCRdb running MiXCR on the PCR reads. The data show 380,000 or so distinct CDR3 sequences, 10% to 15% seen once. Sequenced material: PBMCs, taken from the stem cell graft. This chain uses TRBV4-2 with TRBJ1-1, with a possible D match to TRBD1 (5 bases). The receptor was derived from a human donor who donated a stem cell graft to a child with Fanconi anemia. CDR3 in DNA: TGTGCCAGCAGCCAGGGACTCCTCCCGAACACTGAAGCTTTCTTT. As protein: CASSQGLLPNTEAFF.